This T cell receptor (beta chain) was identified during a study of T cells after yellow fever vaccination. At the level of the study: In the case of low-cell-number fractions, SMART-Seq v4 Ultra Low Input was used for preparation.

TCRdb fed the 5' RACE reads into MiXCR, producing one record per CDR3 protein. The data show roughly 160,000 distinct CDR3 sequences, with 7% to 10% seen just once and approximately 35% held by the top ten. The CDR3 totals 14 residues. V dropped 6 bases and J dropped 0 bases, with 12 bases sitting between them. In germline, CDR1 is MNHEY, CDR2 SMNVEV (reference sequence). The rearrangement uses TRBV27 and TRBJ2-7; tentative D call: TRBD1 (5 bases). The origin of this receptor is a man aged 18 to 30 who received the YFV17D yellow fever vaccine. Sequenced here: CD8+ T cells sorted from PBMCs, sampled 45 days after the yellow fever booster vaccination. For the CDR3, the DNA is TGTGCCAGCAGGATTACAGGCGGCTCCTACGAGCAGTACTTC. It translates to CASRITGGSYEQYF.